The clone carrying this TCR beta chain appeared a few times. Its matching antigen is unknown. The data are from a study of early T cells in non-severe SARS-CoV-2 infection. Across the whole study: The study sequenced bulk RNA from unsorted whole blood, with chains unpaired. Overall study results and limits: Private and CD4 specificities were missed by VDJdb matching, which favored anti-spike CD8 responses.

The TCR library protocol attached unique molecular identifiers to the individual cDNA molecules. TCRdb used MiXCR to reprocess the 5' RACE reads, holding one entry per CDR3 protein. The sample consists of 100,000 to 150,000 distinct CDR3 sequences, 15% of them appearing once. Sequenced: whole blood. This TCR was sampled from an adult who was a healthcare worker with PCR-confirmed SARS-CoV-2 infection or an uninfected control (not recorded which).

As DNA, the CDR3 is TGTGCCTGGAGTCTTCCCCCGATCGATCAGCCCCAGCATTTT. Its protein is CAWSLPPIDQPQHF. This chain links TRBV30 with TRBJ1-5; D remains ambiguous. The CDR3 is 14 residues long. Trimming cost V 2 bases and J 5 bases, with 13 bases left between them. The germline gives CDR1 GTSNPN, CDR2 SVGIG (reference sequence).